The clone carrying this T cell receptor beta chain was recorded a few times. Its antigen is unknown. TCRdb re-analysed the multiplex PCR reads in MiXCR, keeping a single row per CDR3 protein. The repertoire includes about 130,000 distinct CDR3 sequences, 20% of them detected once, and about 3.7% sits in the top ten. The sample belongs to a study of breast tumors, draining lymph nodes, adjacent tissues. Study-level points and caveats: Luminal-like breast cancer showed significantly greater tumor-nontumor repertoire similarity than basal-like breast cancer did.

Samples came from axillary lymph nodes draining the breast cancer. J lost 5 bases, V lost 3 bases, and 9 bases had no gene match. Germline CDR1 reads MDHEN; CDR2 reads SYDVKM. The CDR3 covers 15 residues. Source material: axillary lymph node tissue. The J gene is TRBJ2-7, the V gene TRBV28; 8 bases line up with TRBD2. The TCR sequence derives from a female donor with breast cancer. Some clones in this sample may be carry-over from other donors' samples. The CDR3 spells CASSFLSGTTNEQYF. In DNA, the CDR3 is TGTGCCAGCAGTTTCCTTAGCGGGACCACGAACGAGCAGTACTTC. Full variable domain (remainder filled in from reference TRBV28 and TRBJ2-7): DVKVTQSSRYLVKRTGEKVFLECVQDMDHENMFWYRQDPGLGLRLIYFSYDVKMKEKGDIPEGYSVSREKKERFSLILESASTNQTSMYLCASSFLSGTTNEQYFGPGTRLTVT.